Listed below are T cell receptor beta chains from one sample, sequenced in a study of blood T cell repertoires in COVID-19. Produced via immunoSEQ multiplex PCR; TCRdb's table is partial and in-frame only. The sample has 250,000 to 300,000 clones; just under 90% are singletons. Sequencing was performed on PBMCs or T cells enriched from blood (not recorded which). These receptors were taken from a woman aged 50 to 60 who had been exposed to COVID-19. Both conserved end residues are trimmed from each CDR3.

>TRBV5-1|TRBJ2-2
ASSSGVITGELF
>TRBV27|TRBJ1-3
ASTPGWPGNTIY
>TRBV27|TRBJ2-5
ASSTSGGGETQY
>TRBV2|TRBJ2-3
ASSRDTDTQY
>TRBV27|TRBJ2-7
ASSFGAGYYEQY
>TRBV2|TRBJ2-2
ASRLDFTYTGELF
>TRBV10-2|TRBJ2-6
ASRPGLAGGHVGANVLT
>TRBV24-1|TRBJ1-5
ATSDGGRSSNQPQH
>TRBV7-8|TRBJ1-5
ASRPGGGNQPQH
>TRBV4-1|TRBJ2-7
ASSQGTGNSYEQY
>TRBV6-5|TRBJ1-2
ASSPQGAGYGYT
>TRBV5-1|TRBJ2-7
ASSSSLTSGGANEQY
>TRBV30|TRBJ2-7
AWSRSYYEQY
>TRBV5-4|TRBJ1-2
ASSLEQGNYGYT
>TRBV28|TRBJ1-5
ASRSGFDQPQH
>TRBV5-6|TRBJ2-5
ASSLAGENQETQY
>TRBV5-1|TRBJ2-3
ASSLSAGPMGDTQY
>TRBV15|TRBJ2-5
ATSRGSGLAGFQETQY
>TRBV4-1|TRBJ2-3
ASSQGHRDSTDTQY
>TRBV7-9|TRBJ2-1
ASSLERLARNEQF
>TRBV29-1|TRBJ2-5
SVEYEGETQY
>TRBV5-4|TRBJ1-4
ASSLVHMFLEKLF
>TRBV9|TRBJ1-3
ASSESRGSGNTIY
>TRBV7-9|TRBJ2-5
ASSLVLGLDQY
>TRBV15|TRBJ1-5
ATSRGTGGPQPQH
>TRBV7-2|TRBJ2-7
ASSLVLAGGVREQY
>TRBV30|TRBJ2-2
AWSGGTGELF
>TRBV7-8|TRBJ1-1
ASSPRTGANTEAF
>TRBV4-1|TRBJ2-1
ASSQGGGGAHNEQF
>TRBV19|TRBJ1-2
ASSNPGEYGYT
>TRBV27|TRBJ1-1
ASSSGTGADTEAF
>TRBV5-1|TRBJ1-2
ASSQTGPGMYGYT
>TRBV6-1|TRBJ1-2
ASSEHGANYGYT
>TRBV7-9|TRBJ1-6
ASSLGGNFNSPLH
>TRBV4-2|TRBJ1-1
ASSQEWAVGARGEAF
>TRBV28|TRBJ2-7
ASSDIQGAHEQY
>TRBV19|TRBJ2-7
ASSIQAQTYEQY
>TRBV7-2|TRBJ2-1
ASTNTGNSYNEQF
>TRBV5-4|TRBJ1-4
ASSLDSATNEKLF
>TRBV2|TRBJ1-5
ASSSDRGSNQPQH
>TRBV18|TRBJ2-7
ASSSAGSYEQY
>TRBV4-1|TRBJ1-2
ASSHSAWEPTYGYT
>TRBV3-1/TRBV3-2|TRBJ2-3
ASSPSSGGRRGDTQY